This passage covers 21 T cell receptor beta chains from one sample sequenced in a study of OX40 agonist ivuxolimab in advanced cancers. Profiled with immunoSEQ multiplex PCR; TCRdb holds only in-frame clones, not every one. The sample yields around 99,000 clones, nearly 90% seen once. The sample in question was CD4+ or CD8+ T cells sorted from blood, obtained in a trial of the OX40 agonist ivuxolimab. These TCRs come from an adult with an advanced solid tumor such as melanoma, head and neck, liver or kidney cancer.

This clone was observed a single time. The chain carries TRBV9 and TRBJ1-5; weak D call: TRBD1 (6 bases). CDR1 is SGDLS and CDR2 is YYNGEE in the germline V gene. CDR3 length equals 15 residues. V dropped 3 bases and J dropped 3 bases, with 13 bases sitting between them. The CDR3 DNA reads as TGTGCCAGCAGCGAGGGTCAGGGGTACAATCAGCCCCAGCATTTT. Amino acid sequence: CASSEGQGYNQPQHF.

The chain recombines TRBV6-5 with TRBJ1-1, with D maybe TRBD1 (5 bases). This CDR3 is 16 amino acids long. The V and J ends lost 0 bases and 1 base respectively, with 12 bases between them. The germline CDR1 and CDR2 sequences are MNHEY and SVGAGI. Here the CDR3 DNA reads TGTGCCAGCAGTTACTCACGGGGGACGGGGAACACTGAAGCTTTCTTT. This sequence encodes CASSYSRGTGNTEAFF.

This chain links TRBV5-4 with TRBJ2-7, with TRBD2 identical over 9 bases. CDR3 length: 16 residues. Trimming cost V 0 bases and J 5 bases; bases outside gene matches: 9. Germline CDR1 and CDR2: SGHNT and YYREEE (reference sequence). The CDR3 nucleotides read TGTGCCAGCAGCTTGGATAGCGGGAGTGTTTTAGACGAGCAGTACTTC. Its protein is CASSLDSGSVLDEQYF. Combining the CDR3 with reference TRBV5-4 and TRBJ2-7 gives the whole variable domain ETGVTQSPTHLIKTRGQQVTLRCSSQSGHNTVSWYQQALGQGPQFIFQYYREEENGRGNFPPRFSGLQFPNYSSELNVNALELDDSALYLCASSLDSGSVLDEQYFGPGTRLTVT.

The chain is built from TRBV5-1 and TRBJ1-1; D ambiguous. The CDR3 covers 18 residues. Germline CDR1 SGHRS, CDR2 YFSETQ. V lost 0 bases and J 1 base, leaving 19 bases between the germline ends. CDR3 DNA: TGCGCCAGCAGCTTGGGGCAAACCCGACTCCCTTCGAACACTGAAGCTTTCTTT. It specifies CASSLGQTRLPSNTEAFF.

The rearrangement uses TRBV9 and TRBJ2-3; the D call may be TRBD1 or TRBD2 (5 bases each). CDR1 is SGDLS and CDR2 is YYNGEE in the germline V gene. V shed 4 bases and J shed 5 bases, with 14 bases lying between them. The CDR3 length is 14 residues. CDR3 coding DNA: TGTGCCAGCAGCCTTAGAGTGGGGGTAGATACGCAGTATTTT. Its translation is CASSLRVGVDTQYF. Variable domain in full (rest from reference TRBV9 and TRBJ2-3): DSGVTQTPKHLITATGQRVTLRCSPRSGDLSVYWYQQSLDQGLQFLIQYYNGEERAKGNILERFSAQQFPDLHSELNLSSLELGDSALYFCASSLRVGVDTQYFGPGTRLTVL.

The rearrangement uses TRBV7-2 and TRBJ2-2, with 10 bases matching TRBD2. The CDR3 runs 19 residues. Germline-derived CDR1 and CDR2 are SGHTA and FQGNSA. Losses at the gene ends were 6 bases for V and 2 bases for J; bases not matched to a gene: 15. CDR3 sequence (DNA): TGTGCCAGCAGGGGAGGGCTAGCGGGGGCCTTCCTAAACACCGGGGAGCTGTTTTTT. It codes for CASRGGLAGAFLNTGELFF. Based on the CDR3 plus reference TRBV7-2 and TRBJ2-2, the full variable domain is GAGVSQSPSNKVTEKGKDVELRCDPISGHTALYWYRQSLGQGLEFLIYFQGNSAPDKSGLPSDRFSAERTGGSVSTLTIQRTQQEDSAVYLCASRGGLAGAFLNTGELFFGEGSRLTVL.

There are a few counts of this clone. Other DNA sequences within the sample encode an identical CDR3. The chain combines TRBV29-1 with TRBJ1-1; no firm D call. Trimming left V 6 bases short and J 0 bases short, with 11 bases between. This CDR3 is built from 13 residues. CDR1 SQVTM and CDR2 ANQGSEA come from the germline V gene. This CDR3 reads CSVVGGMNTEAFF. CDR3 nucleotide sequence: TGCAGCGTAGTAGGAGGGATGAACACTGAAGCTTTCTTT. Combining the CDR3 with reference TRBV29-1 and TRBJ1-1 gives the whole variable domain SAVISQKPSRDICQRGTSLTIQCQVDSQVTMMFWYRQQPGQSLTLIATANQGSEATYESGFVIDKFPISRPNLTFSTLTVSNMSPEDSSIYLCSVVGGMNTEAFFGQGTRLTVV.

V is TRBV6-1 and J is TRBJ1-5, with D possibly TRBD1 on 5 matching bases. Germline V CDR1 and CDR2: MNHNS, SASEGT. The V end was cut by 5 bases, the J end by 10 bases, with 12 bases between. The CDR3 runs to 12 residues. The CDR3 loop reads CASSWGDSPQHF. The CDR3 region has the DNA TGTGCCAGCAGTTGGGGGGATTCACCCCAGCATTTT.

The chain has TRBV11-2 and TRBJ2-5, with 12 positions matching TRBD2. The junction had 3 bases not matched to a gene; V was cut back by 5 bases and J by 5 bases. The CDR3 totals 14 residues. Germline lookup yields CDR1 SGHAT and CDR2 FQNNGV. CDR3 sequence (DNA): TGTGCCAGCAGCATTGGACTAGCGGGGGAGACCCAGTACTTC. Translation gives CASSIGLAGETQYF.

J is TRBJ2-5 and V is TRBV30, with 13 bases fitting TRBD2. The CDR3 has 18 residues. V dropped 0 bases and J dropped 5; count of bases not matched to a gene: 12. In germline, CDR1 is GTSNPN, CDR2 SVGIG (reference sequence). The CDR3 is CAWSVAPGLAGTWETQYF. The CDR3 DNA reads TGTGCCTGGAGTGTGGCCCCGGGACTAGCGGGGACGTGGGAGACCCAGTACTTC.

The chain employs TRBV27 and TRBJ2-3; D is possibly TRBD1 (5 bases). The CDR3 consists of 11 residues. Per germline, CDR1 MNHEY and CDR2 SMNVEV (reference sequence). V dropped 7 bases and J dropped 10 bases, with 12 bases sitting between them. DNA of the CDR3: TGTGCCAGCAACCTAGGGGCTGCGCAGTATTTT. Translating gives CASNLGAAQYF.

This chain joins TRBV10-3 and TRBJ1-6; D is unresolved. Germline V gene sequence: CDR1 ENHRY, CDR2 SYGVKD. Trimming removed 9 bases from V and 7 bases from J, with 10 bases in between. The CDR3 runs to 12 residues. This CDR3 is CAMRTGNSPLHF. CDR3 nucleotide sequence: TGTGCCATGAGGACGGGGAATTCACCCCTCCACTTT.

This clone was seen just once. The rearrangement uses TRBV9 and TRBJ2-1; 9 bases agree with TRBD1. Germline CDR1 SGDLS, CDR2 YYNGEE. The CDR3 has 16 residues. The V segment lost 4 bases and the J segment 8 bases; nucleotides outside the gene matches: 13. The CDR3 protein is CASSPRFGTGTYEQFF. The CDR3 bases are TGTGCCAGCAGCCCTCGTTTTGGGACAGGGACTTATGAGCAGTTCTTC.

A word on this clone: Within the sample, other DNA sequences also encode this same CDR3. The rearrangement links TRBV7-9 to TRBJ2-3; D not certain. The V gene lost 7 bases and the J gene lost 6 bases, with 8 bases spanning the gap. The CDR3 is 11 residues long. Germline loops: CDR1 SEHNR, CDR2 FQNEAQ (reference sequence). The CDR3 DNA reads as TGTGCCAGCACTCCCGGCGATACGCAGTATTTT. Translation gives CASTPGDTQYF.

This chain joins TRBV2 and TRBJ2-3; no clear D. The CDR3 contains 14 residues. Trimming removed 6 bases from V and 5 bases from J, with 15 bases in between. CDR1 and CDR2 from the germline V gene are SNHLY and FYNNEI. The DNA for the CDR3 is TGTGCCAGCAGCGCGTTCACCCCCGTAGATACGCAGTATTTT. Translation gives CASSAFTPVDTQYF.

V is TRBV6-1 and J is TRBJ2-7, with 8 bases that match TRBD2. Germline CDR1 MNHNS, CDR2 SASEGT. The CDR3 covers 16 residues. The V gene end was trimmed by 0 bases and the J gene end by 3 bases; junction bases not matched to a gene: 7. This CDR3 is CASSEAPGGVSYEQYF. CDR3 bases: TGTGCCAGCAGTGAAGCGCCGGGGGGGGTGAGCTACGAGCAGTACTTC.

The J gene is TRBJ2-1, the V gene TRBV6-1; 8 bases are a match to TRBD2. Germline CDR1 and CDR2: MNHNS and SASEGT. The CDR3 has 15 residues. V lost 6 bases, J lost 4 bases, and 8 bases stayed unmatched. CDR3 nucleotides: TGTGCCAGCAGCCCCGGGGGGGGAATATACAATGAGCAGTTCTTC. This gives the protein CASSPGGGIYNEQFF.

The chain uses TRBV6-5 and TRBJ1-2; TRBD1 aligns across 9 bases. Germline V lookup: CDR1 MNHEY, CDR2 SVGAGI. V was clipped by 6 bases and J by 6 bases; unmatched bases: 2. This CDR3 is built from 12 residues. This chain's CDR3 is CASRQGAHGYTF. CDR3 coding DNA: TGTGCCAGCAGACAGGGGGCACATGGCTACACCTTC.

The rearrangement joins TRBV9 to TRBJ2-3; D is uncertain. The CDR3 spans 11 residues. The V and J ends lost 7 bases and 5 bases respectively, with 8 bases between them. Germline assignment: CDR1 SGDLS and CDR2 YYNGEE. In nucleotides, the CDR3 is TGTGCCAGCGCCAGAGAAGATACGCAGTATTTT. This codes for CASAREDTQYF.

The genes are TRBV9 and TRBJ2-5; 8 bases are shared with TRBD2. Germline trimming cut 0 bases from V and 1 base from J; bases unmatched to any gene: 11. CDR3 length: 18 amino acids. In germline, CDR1 is SGDLS, CDR2 YYNGEE. CDR3 amino acids: CASSVAPGGGRPQETQYF. The CDR3 nucleotides read TGTGCCAGCAGCGTAGCCCCCGGGGGGGGAAGGCCCCAAGAGACCCAGTACTTC.

The CDR3 nucleotides are TGTGCCAGCAGCTTAGAGACAGGGGGATCGGGAGAGACCCAGTACTTC. Translation: CASSLETGGSGETQYF. This rearrangement joins TRBV7-9 to TRBJ2-5; 9 positions match TRBD1. The V gene end was trimmed by 1 base and the J gene end by 4 bases; junction bases not matched to a gene: 7. This CDR3 contains 16 residues. Germline-derived CDR1 and CDR2 are SEHNR and FQNEAQ (reference sequence). Together with reference TRBV7-9 and TRBJ2-5, the CDR3 gives the full variable domain: DTGVSQNPRHKITKRGQNVTFRCDPISEHNRLYWYRQTLGQGPEFLTYFQNEAQLEKSRLLSDRFSAERPKGSFSTLEIQRTEQGDSAMYLCASSLETGGSGETQYFGPGTRLLVL.